A single sample is the source of the 20 T cell receptor beta chains below, sequenced in a study of cytotoxic CD8 clonotypes in ibrutinib-treated CLL. The method was immunoSEQ multiplex PCR; TCRdb's version includes in-frame clones alone and lacks a portion of them. The sample has more than 25,000 clones; more than 75% are singletons. Sequencing was performed on PBMCs, taken after 36 months of ibrutinib treatment. Source of these receptors: a human donor with chronic lymphocytic leukemia.

V and J are TRBV15 and TRBJ2-3; no definite D call. The V end lost 1 base, the J end lost 5 bases, and 7 bases lay between the germline ends. This CDR3 region has 13 residues. Germline values: CDR1 LNHNV, CDR2 YYDKDF (reference sequence). The CDR3 region has the DNA TGTGCCACCAGCAGAGTAAGAGGAGATACGCAGTATTTT. The encoded protein is CATSRVRGDTQYF.

This rearrangement joins TRBV19 to TRBJ2-7; TRBD2 agrees at 13 bases. The V gene end was trimmed by 6 bases and the J gene end by 2 bases; junction bases not matched to a gene: 4. The CDR3 runs 15 residues. Germline CDR1 and CDR2: LNHDA and SQIVND (reference sequence). CDR3 in amino acids: CASSPGTSGAYEQYF. The CDR3 DNA sequence: TGTGCCAGTAGCCCGGGGACTAGCGGGGCCTACGAGCAGTACTTC. The variable domain in full, completed from reference TRBV19 and TRBJ2-7, reads DGGITQSPKYLFRKEGQNVTLSCEQNLNHDAMYWYRQDPGQGLRLIYYSQIVNDFQKGDIAEGYSVSREKKESFPLTVTSAQKNPTAFYLCASSPGTSGAYEQYFGPGTRLTVT.

The genes are TRBV6-6 and TRBJ1-3; maybe TRBD1 (5 bases). V lost 0 bases and J 4 bases, leaving 10 bases between the germline ends. CDR3 size: 15 residues. Germline assignment: CDR1 MNHNY and CDR2 SVGAGI (reference sequence). The CDR3 DNA reads as TGTGCCAGCAGTTACTCGGGGGTTTCAGGAAACACCATATATTTT. Its translation is CASSYSGVSGNTIYF.

The V and J genes are TRBV5-1 and TRBJ1-4; TRBD1 agrees at 9 bases. The CDR3 sequence is 15 residues long. The ends lost 4 bases at V and 4 bases at J; junction bases unmatched: 5. Per the germline V gene, CDR1 is SGHRS and CDR2 is YFSETQ. The CDR3 DNA is TGCGCCAGCAGCAAGACAGGGGGAGATAATGAAAAACTGTTTTTT. Its protein product is CASSKTGGDNEKLFF.

V and J are TRBV7-9 and TRBJ2-3; D ambiguous. The CDR3 is 19 residues long. The V end was cut by 3 bases, the J end by 0 bases, with 22 bases between. The germline CDR1 and CDR2 sequences are SEHNR and FQNEAQ (reference sequence). In nucleotides, the CDR3 is TGTGCCAGCAGCTTTTTAGAACAACTTAGTGGCAGAAGCACAGATACGCAGTATTTT. Protein product: CASSFLEQLSGRSTDTQYF.

The chain carries TRBV6-5 and TRBJ2-1, with TRBD1 identical over 9 bases. V lost 7 bases to trimming and J lost 4 bases; unmatched junction nucleotides: 8. The length of the CDR3 is 15 residues. Germline assignment: CDR1 MNHEY and CDR2 SVGAGI. CDR3 in DNA: TGTGCCAGCACCAAGGGACAGGGTGGTTACAATGAGCAGTTCTTC. The encoded protein is CASTKGQGGYNEQFF.

The gene calls are TRBV11-2 and TRBJ2-5; a weak D match, TRBD2 (6 bases). The CDR3 sequence is 15 residues long. CDR1 is SGHAT and CDR2 is FQNNGV in the germline V gene. V was cut by 5 bases and J by 1 base, with 14 bases left in between. The CDR3 here is CASSPKAGTQETQYF. As DNA, the CDR3 is TGTGCCAGCAGCCCGAAGGCGGGGACCCAAGAGACCCAGTACTTC.

The chain links TRBV6-5 to TRBJ1-1; TRBD1 agrees at 7 bases. CDR1 is MNHEY, CDR2 SVGAGI, per germline. The trim removed 6 bases at V and 4 bases at J, leaving 8 bases unmatched. This CDR3 is built from 14 residues. The CDR3 here is CASRQGVIGTEAFF. The CDR3 DNA reads TGTGCCAGCAGGCAGGGGGTAATCGGCACTGAAGCTTTCTTT.

The chain recombines TRBV29-1 with TRBJ2-1; D not certain. The CDR3 has 17 amino acids. Germline V lookup: CDR1 SQVTM, CDR2 ANQGSEA. V gave up 5 bases and J gave up 1 base, with 21 bases separating them. The CDR3 region has the DNA TGCAGCGTTCCTCAGTCGAGGTTTTGGCCGTCCTACAATGAGCAGTTCTTC. This encodes CSVPQSRFWPSYNEQFF.

The rearrangement links TRBV20-1 to TRBJ2-5, with 7 bases aligning to TRBD2. J gave up 5 bases and V 8 bases, and 5 bases lay outside the gene matches. This CDR3 comprises 11 residues. Germline V gene lookup returns CDR1 DFQATT and CDR2 SNEGSKA (reference sequence). CDR3 protein: CSPWGGETQYF. The CDR3 coding sequence is TGCAGTCCCTGGGGGGGGGAGACCCAGTACTTC.

This clone was counted a single time. The rearrangement uses TRBV27 and TRBJ2-2; TRBD1 matches at 8 bases. The J segment lost 5 bases and the V segment lost 5 bases, leaving 7 bases of the junction unmatched. This CDR3 is built from 15 residues. From germline, CDR1 is MNHEY and CDR2 SMNVEV (reference sequence). CDR3 sequence: CASSITTGGTGELFF. CDR3 DNA: TGTGCCAGCAGTATAACTACAGGGGGGACCGGGGAGCTGTTTTTT.

V and J are TRBV5-1 and TRBJ2-7; TRBD1 matches 7 bases. Per the germline V gene, CDR1 is SGHRS and CDR2 is YFSETQ. V dropped 4 bases and J dropped 3; count of bases not matched to a gene: 7. This CDR3 contains 14 residues. CDR3: CASSPQGTVYEQYF. In nucleotides, the CDR3 is TGCGCCAGCAGCCCCCAGGGGACAGTCTACGAGCAGTACTTC.

CDR3 nucleotide sequence: TGTGCCAGCAGCCGACAGGGCGGCGGAAGCAATCAGCCCCAGCATTTT. It translates to CASSRQGGGSNQPQHF. The V gene is TRBV6-6, the J gene TRBJ1-5; 7 nucleotides match TRBD1. Germline V gene lookup returns CDR1 MNHNY and CDR2 SVGAGI (reference sequence). The CDR3 runs 16 residues. After removal of 6 bases from V and 1 base from J, the junction contained 9 bases not matched to a gene.

The chain is built from TRBV6-5 and TRBJ2-5, with D unresolved. This CDR3 spans 14 amino acids. The V gene lost 6 bases and the J gene lost 4 bases, with 15 bases spanning the gap. CDR1 is MNHEY, CDR2 SVGAGI, per germline. This CDR3 reads CASRSDLAGETQYF. CDR3 bases: TGTGCCAGCAGGAGCGATTTGGCCGGAGAGACCCAGTACTTC.

This clone appeared many times. The chain links TRBV5-1 to TRBJ2-3; 9 positions agree with TRBD2. The germline V gene encodes CDR1 SGHRS and CDR2 YFSETQ. This CDR3 has 18 amino acids. Germline trimming cut 5 bases from V and 0 bases from J; bases unmatched to any gene: 13. The CDR3: CASRRVAGEVMSTDTQYF. As DNA, the CDR3 is TGCGCCAGCAGACGGGTAGCGGGGGAGGTGATGAGCACAGATACGCAGTATTTT.

This clone was seen once. The rearrangement uses TRBV13 and TRBJ1-2, with 12 bases that match TRBD1. Per the germline V gene, CDR1 is PRHDT and CDR2 is FYEKMQ (reference sequence). The CDR3 is made up of 15 amino acids. V shed 3 bases and J 7 bases; nucleotides not matched to a gene: 6. The CDR3 DNA sequence: TGTGCCAGCAGCTTGGGGGGACAGGGGGCTGGTGGCTACACCTTC. Translating gives CASSLGGQGAGGYTF.

This chain connects TRBV10-2 to TRBJ2-7, with D uncertain. Trimming removed 10 bases at V and 3 bases at J, with 13 bases between. The CDR3 sequence is 12 residues long. Germline CDR1 reads WSHSY; CDR2 reads SAAADI. DNA for the CDR3: TGCGCCATCCTACGTGGGGACTACGAGCAGTACTTC. Translation gives CAILRGDYEQYF.

The chain is built from TRBV14 and TRBJ2-2; D remains unclear. The V gene's germline CDR1 is SGHDN and CDR2 FVKESK. This CDR3 has 11 amino acids. The germline V and J ends were trimmed by 2 bases and 7 bases, with 2 bases remaining between them. The CDR3 DNA is TGTGCCAGCAGCCAAAACGGGGAGCTGTTTTTT. Amino acid sequence: CASSQNGELFF.

The chain couples TRBV5-1 to TRBJ2-1, with 7 bases matching TRBD2. From germline, CDR1 is SGHRS and CDR2 YFSETQ. CDR3 length: 16 residues. The ends lost 2 bases at V and 8 bases at J; junction bases unmatched: 13. CDR3 sequence (DNA): TGCGCCAGCAGCTTAAGGGGACTATCCTGGATGGATGAGCAGTTCTTC. This gives the protein CASSLRGLSWMDEQFF. The full variable domain, its missing parts supplied by reference TRBV5-1 and TRBJ2-1, is KAGVTQTPRYLIKTRGQQVTLSCSPISGHRSVSWYQQTPGQGLQFLFEYFSETQRNKGNFPGRFSGRQFSNSRSEMNVSTLELGDSALYLCASSLRGLSWMDEQFFGPGTRLTVL.

V and J are TRBV7-9 and TRBJ2-3, with D possibly matching TRBD2 (6 bases). The V end lost 4 bases, the J end lost 1 base, and 12 bases lay between the germline ends. Germline V CDR1 and CDR2: SEHNR, FQNEAQ (reference sequence). The CDR3 consists of 15 residues. CDR3 sequence reads: CASSSAEGRTDTQYF. CDR3 nucleotides: TGTGCCAGCAGCTCCGCGGAGGGGCGCACAGATACGCAGTATTTT.